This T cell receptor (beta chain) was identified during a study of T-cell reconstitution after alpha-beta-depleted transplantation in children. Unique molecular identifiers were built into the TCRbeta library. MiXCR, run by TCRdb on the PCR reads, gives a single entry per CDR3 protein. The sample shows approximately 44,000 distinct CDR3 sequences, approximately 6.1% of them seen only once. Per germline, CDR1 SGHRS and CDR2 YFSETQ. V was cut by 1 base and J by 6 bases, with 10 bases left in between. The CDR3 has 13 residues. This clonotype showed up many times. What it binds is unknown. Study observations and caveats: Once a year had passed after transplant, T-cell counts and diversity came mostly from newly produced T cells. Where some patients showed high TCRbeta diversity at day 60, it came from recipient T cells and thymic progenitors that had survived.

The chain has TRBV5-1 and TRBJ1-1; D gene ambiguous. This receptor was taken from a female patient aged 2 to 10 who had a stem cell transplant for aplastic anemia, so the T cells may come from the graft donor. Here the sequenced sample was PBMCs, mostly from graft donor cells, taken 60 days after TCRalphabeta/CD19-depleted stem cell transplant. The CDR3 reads CASSLFGFSEAFF. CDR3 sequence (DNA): TGCGCCAGCAGCTTGTTCGGGTTCTCTGAAGCTTTCTTT.